This T cell receptor beta chain is from a study of beta chain features in type 1 diabetes. Study at large: Examination of sorted cells across all samples involved over 85,000,000 cells.

Per the germline V gene, CDR1 is SQVTM and CDR2 is ANQGSEA. The CDR3 length is 12 residues. The V end was cut by 5 bases, the J end by 4 bases, with 11 bases between. Via the markers CD45RO/CCR7/CD25/CD127/CD95/CD27, stem cell-like memory, regulatory, central memory and naive CD4+ cells were sorted. Study-wide points: Possible PCR preference for shorter templates applied equally to patients and controls. Across all four CD4+ subsets, people with type 1 diabetes showed modestly shorter TCRB CDR3s.

Reverse transcribing all isolated RNA meant expressed TCRB transcripts were sequenced. Data came from immunoSEQ multiplex PCR; TCRdb stores just in-frame clones and leaves some out. The table has approximately 170,000 clones, roughly 65% seen once; the top ten hold nearly 0.09%. Comments on this clone: Its cognate antigen is unknown.

The V gene is TRBV29-1, the J gene TRBJ1-2; D may be TRBD1 (5 bases). This receptor was taken from a man younger than 45 with type 1 diabetes. Sequencing was carried out using naive CD4+ T cells from blood. CDR3 nucleotides: TGCAGCGTTTCCGGGACGGGCTATGGCTACACCTTC. This translates into CSVSGTGYGYTF.